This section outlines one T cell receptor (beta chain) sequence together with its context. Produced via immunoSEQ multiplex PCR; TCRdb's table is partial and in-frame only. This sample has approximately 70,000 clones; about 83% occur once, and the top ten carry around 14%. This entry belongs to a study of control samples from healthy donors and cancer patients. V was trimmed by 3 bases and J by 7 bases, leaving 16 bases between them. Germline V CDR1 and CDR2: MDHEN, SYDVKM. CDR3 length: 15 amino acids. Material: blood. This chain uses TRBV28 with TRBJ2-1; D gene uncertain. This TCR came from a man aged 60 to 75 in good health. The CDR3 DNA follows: TGTGCCAGCAGTTTTGGCCCCCCCCGTTTGAATGAGCAGTTCTTC. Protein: CASSFGPPRLNEQFF.